Each of the 3 T cell receptor beta chains below was sequenced from the same sample in a study of cytomegalovirus exposure and HLA in healthy donors. Primers for the PCR totalled 60 Vbeta and 13 Jbeta. This table comes from immunoSEQ multiplex PCR, and its TCRdb copy is limited to in-frame clones, with some not included. This sample has 90,000 to 110,000 clones, with 13% to 15% found just once. Sequenced sample: PBMCs. Source of these receptors: a female donor in good health and CMV-seronegative.

This chain uses TRBV5-1 with TRBJ1-4; a weak D match, TRBD1 (5 bases). The CDR3 is 14 residues long. CDR1 is SGHRS and CDR2 is YFSETQ in the germline V gene. With 4 bases removed from V and 6 bases from J, the gap between germline ends came to 13 bases. The CDR3 sequence is CASSVDSGDEKLFF. The CDR3 coding sequence is TGCGCCAGCAGCGTTGACAGTGGGGATGAAAAACTGTTTTTT.

The chain combines TRBV5-1 with TRBJ2-3; 10 bases map to TRBD2. After removal of 4 bases from V and 3 bases from J, the junction contained 8 bases not matched to a gene. This CDR3 is 16 amino acids long. CDR1 and CDR2 from the germline V gene are SGHRS and YFSETQ. The CDR3 region is CASSPWTSGGTDTQYF. The CDR3 DNA follows: TGCGCCAGCAGCCCCTGGACTAGCGGCGGGACAGATACGCAGTATTTT.

In nucleotides, the CDR3 is TGTGCCAGCAGTGAATTAGGACAGGGAGTTTTGGCCATTCAGTACTTC. Translated, it gives CASSELGQGVLAIQYF. The chain combines TRBV6-1 with TRBJ2-4, with 8 bases identical to TRBD1. The germline V gene has CDR1 MNHNS and CDR2 SASEGT. The length of the CDR3 is 16 residues. The V segment lost 2 bases and the J segment 9 bases; nucleotides outside the gene matches: 12.